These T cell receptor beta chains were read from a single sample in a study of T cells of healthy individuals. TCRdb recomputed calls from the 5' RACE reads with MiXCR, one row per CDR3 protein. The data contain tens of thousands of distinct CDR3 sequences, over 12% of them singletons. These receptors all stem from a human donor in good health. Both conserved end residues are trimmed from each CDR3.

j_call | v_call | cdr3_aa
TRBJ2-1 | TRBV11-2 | ASSLGTIDNEQF
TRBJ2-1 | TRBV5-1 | ASSSGQSSYNEQF
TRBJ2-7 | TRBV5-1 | ASRAVPLDEQY
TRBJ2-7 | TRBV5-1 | ASSLDRGLYEQY
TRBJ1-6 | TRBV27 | ASSSIGKGGVSPLH
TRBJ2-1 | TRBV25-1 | ASSGGGEQF
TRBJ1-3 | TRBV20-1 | SARDDSPGNTIY
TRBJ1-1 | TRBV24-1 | ATLSITEAF
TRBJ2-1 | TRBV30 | AWSKVSARANEQF
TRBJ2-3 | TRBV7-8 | ASSSRLVPDTQY
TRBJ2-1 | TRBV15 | ATSGAWDDSSYNEQF
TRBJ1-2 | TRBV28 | ASSLGGVIPYGYT
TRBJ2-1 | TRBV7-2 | ASSLGTDLDNEQF
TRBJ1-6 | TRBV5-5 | ASSFTGTAQSNSPLH
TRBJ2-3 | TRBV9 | ASSVAGGGSTDTQY
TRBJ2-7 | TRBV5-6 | ASSSYYEQY
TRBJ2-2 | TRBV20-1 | SAREWGRDTGELF
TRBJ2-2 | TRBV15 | ATSRVLAVTGELF
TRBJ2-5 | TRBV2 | ASSDIQTGRETQY
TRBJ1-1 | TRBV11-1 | ASSLAMDGNTEAF
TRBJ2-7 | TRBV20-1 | SAGQGLAAAYEQY
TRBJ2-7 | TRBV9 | ASSVADGAGEQY
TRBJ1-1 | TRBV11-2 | ASSFRLMNTEAF
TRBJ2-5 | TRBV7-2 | ASTGPPLGETQY
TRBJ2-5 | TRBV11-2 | ASSLGQKYQETQY
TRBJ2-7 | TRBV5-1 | ASSLDYEQY
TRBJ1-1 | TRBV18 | ASSPGQEGNTEAF
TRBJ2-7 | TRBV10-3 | AISGNNEQY
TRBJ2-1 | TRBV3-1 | ASSQVAGRSSYNEQF
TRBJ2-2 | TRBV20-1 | SARAATSGSTGELF
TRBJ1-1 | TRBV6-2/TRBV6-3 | ASSNYTGNTEAF
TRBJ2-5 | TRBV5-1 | ASSPTSGQETQY
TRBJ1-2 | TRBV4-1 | ASRSTGTNMGYT
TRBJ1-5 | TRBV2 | ASSEARRGNQPQH
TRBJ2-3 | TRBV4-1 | ASSQEGTSGPTDTQY
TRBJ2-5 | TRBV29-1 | SVAWTGMQETQY
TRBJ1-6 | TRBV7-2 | ASSRENLIGGPLH
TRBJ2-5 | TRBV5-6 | ASSLVRLAGGETQY
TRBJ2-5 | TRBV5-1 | ASSLARWETQY
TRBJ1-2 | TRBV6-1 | ASPQALNFNYGYT
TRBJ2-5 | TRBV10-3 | AITNSGGSQETQY
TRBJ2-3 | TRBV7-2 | ASSDLAIRADTQY
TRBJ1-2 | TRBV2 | ASSEGRYGYT
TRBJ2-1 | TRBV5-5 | ASSLGFLGPTNEQF
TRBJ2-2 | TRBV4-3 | ASSRQRNTGELF